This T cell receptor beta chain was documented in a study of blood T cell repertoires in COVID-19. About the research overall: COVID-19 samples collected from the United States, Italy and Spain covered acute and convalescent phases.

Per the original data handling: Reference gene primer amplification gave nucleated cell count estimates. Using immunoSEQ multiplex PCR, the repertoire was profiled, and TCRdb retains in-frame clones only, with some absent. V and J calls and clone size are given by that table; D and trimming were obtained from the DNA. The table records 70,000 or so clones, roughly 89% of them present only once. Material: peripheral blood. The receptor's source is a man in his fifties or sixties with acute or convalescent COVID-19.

The CDR3 region is CASSQFDLNTGELFF. The DNA of the CDR3 is TGTGCCAGCAGCCAGTTCGACTTGAACACCGGGGAGCTGTTTTTT. This chain links TRBV5-6 with TRBJ2-2; D gene ambiguous. This CDR3 is 15 amino acids long. CDR1 is SGHDT and CDR2 is YYEEEE in the germline V gene. Trimming cost V 4 bases and J 1 base, with 11 bases left between them.